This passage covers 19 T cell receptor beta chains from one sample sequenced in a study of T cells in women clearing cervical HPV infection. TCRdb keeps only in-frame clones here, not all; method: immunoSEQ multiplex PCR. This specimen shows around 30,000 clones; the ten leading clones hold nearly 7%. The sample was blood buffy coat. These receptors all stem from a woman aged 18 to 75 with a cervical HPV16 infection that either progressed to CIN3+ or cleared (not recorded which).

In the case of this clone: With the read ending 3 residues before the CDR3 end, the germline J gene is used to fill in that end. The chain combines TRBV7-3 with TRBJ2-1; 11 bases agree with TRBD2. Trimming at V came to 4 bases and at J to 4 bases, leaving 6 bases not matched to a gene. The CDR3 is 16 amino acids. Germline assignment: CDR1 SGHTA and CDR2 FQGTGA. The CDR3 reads CASSSTGTSGYNEQFF. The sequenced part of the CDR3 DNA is TGTGCCAGCAGCTCGACCGGGACTAGCGGTTACAATGAG.

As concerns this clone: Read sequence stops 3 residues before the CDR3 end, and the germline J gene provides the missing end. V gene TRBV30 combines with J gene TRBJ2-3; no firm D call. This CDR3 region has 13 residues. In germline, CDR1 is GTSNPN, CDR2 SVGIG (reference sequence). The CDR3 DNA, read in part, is TGTGCCTGGAGTGTACAAGGGTCGCCCACG. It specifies CAWSVQGSPT. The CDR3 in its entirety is CAWSVQGSPTQYF.

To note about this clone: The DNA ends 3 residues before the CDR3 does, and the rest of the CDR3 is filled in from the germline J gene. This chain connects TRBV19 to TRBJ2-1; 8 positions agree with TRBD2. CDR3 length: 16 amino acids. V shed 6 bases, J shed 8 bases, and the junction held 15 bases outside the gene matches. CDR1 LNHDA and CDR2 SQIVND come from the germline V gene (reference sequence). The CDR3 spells CASRQGLVGAGDEQFF. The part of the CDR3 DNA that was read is TGTGCCAGTAGGCAGGGACTAGTGGGAGCAGGGGATGAG.

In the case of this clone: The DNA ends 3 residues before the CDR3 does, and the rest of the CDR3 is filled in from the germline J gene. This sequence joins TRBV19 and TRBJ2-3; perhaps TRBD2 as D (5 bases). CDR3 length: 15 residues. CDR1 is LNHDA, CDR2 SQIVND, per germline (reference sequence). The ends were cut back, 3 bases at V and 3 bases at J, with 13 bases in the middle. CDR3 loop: CASSMAQTSTDTQYF. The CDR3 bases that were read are TGTGCCAGTAGTATGGCCCAAACTAGTACAGATACG.

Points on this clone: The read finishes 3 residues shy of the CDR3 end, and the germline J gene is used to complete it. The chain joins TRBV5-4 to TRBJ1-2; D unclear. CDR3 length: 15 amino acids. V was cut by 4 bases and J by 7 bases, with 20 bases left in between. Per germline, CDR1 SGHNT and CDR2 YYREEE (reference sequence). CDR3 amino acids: CASSPDSGGIRGYTF. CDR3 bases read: TGTGCCAGCAGCCCGGATAGTGGCGGGATCCGTGGC.

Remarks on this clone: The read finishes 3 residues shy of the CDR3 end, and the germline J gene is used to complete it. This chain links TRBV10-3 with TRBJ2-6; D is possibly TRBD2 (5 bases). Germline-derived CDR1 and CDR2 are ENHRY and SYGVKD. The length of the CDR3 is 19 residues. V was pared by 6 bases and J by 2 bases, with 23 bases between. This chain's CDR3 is CAISPLHRTSPAGANVLTF. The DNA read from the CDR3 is TGTGCCATCAGCCCACTTCATAGGACTTCCCCGGCTGGGGCCAACGTC.

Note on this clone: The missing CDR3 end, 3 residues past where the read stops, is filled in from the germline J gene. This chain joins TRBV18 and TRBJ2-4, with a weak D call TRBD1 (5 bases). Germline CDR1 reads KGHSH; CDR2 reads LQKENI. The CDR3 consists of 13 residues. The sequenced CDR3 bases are TGTGCCAGCTCACCCGACAGAAACTATGGT. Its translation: CASSPDRNYG. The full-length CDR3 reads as CASSPDRNYGQYF.

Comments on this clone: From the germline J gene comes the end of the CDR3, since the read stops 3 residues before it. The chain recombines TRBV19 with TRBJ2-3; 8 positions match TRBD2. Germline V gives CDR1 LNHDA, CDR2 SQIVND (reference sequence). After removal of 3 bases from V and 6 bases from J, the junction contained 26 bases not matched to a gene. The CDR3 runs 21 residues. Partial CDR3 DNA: TGTGCCAGTAGTATCGTCTTCGGGGGACTATCGGCGGGAGGATTCAGGGATACG. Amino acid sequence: CASSIVFGGLSAGGFRDT. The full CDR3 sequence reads CASSIVFGGLSAGGFRDTQYF.

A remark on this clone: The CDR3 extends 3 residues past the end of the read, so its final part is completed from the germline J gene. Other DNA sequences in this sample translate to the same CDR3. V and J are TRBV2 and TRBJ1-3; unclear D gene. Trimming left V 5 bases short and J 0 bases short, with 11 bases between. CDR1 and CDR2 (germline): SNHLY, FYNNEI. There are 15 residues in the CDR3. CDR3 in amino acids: CASSIDGVSGNTIYF. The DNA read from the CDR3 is TGTGCCAGCAGTATAGACGGGGTCTCTGGAAACACC.

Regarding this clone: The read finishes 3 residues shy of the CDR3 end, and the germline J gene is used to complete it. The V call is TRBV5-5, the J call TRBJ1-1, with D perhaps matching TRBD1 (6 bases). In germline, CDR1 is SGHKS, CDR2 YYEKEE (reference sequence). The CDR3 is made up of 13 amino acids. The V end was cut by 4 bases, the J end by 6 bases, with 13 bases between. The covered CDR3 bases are TGTGCCAGCAGCCCCAGGGGAATCGCTGAA. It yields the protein CASSPRGIAE. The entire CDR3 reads CASSPRGIAEAFF.

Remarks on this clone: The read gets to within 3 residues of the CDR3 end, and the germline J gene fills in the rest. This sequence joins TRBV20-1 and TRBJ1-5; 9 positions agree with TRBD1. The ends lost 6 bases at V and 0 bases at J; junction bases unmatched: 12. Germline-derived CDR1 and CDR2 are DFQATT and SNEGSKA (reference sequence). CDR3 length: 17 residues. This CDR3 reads CSALDGQGTRSNQPQHF. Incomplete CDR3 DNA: TGCAGTGCCTTGGATGGACAGGGGACGCGTAGCAATCAGCCC.

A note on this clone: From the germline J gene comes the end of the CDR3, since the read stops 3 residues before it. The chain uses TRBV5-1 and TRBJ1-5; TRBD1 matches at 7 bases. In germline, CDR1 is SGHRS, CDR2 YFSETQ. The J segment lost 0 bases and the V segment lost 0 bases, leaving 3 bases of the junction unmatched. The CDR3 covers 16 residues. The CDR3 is CASSLGTGVSNQPQHF. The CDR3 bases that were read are TGCGCCAGCAGCTTGGGCACAGGGGTTAGCAATCAGCCC.

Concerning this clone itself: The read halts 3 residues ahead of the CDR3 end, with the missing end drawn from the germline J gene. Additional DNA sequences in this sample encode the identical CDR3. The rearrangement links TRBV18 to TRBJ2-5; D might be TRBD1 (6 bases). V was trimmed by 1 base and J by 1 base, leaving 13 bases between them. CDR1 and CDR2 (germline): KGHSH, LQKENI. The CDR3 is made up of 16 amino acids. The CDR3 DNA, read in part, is TGTGCCAGCTCACCACAGGCAGGGGTAATCCAAGAGACC. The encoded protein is CASSPQAGVIQET. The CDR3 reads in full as CASSPQAGVIQETQYF.

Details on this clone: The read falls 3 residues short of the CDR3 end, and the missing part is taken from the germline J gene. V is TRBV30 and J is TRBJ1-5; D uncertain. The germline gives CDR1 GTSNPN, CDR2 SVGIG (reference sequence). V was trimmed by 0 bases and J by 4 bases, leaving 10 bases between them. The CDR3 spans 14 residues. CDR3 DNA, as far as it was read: TGTGCCTGGAGTGTTCTGGCCCAAAATCAGCCC. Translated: CAWSVLAQNQP. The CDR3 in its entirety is CAWSVLAQNQPQHF.

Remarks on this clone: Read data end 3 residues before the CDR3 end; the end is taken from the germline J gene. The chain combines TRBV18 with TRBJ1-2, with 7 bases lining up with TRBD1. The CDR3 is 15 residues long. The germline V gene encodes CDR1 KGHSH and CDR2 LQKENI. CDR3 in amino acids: CASSSLSRGSYDYTF. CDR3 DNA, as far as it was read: TGTGCCAGCTCATCGCTAAGCAGGGGGTCCTACGAC.

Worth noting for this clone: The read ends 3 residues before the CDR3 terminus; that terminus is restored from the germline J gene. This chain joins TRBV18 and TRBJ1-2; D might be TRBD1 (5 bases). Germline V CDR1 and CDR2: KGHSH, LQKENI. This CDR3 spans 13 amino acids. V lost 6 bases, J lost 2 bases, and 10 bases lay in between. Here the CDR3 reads CASSLQANYGYTF. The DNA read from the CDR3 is TGTGCCAGCTCGCTACAGGCGAACTATGGC.

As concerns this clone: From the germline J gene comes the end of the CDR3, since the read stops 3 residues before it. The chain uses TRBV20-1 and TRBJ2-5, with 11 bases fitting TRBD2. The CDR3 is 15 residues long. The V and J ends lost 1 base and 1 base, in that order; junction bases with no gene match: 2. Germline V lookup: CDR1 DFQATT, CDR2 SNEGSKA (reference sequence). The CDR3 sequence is CSARGLAGGQETQYF. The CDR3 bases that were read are TGCAGTGCTAGAGGTCTAGCGGGGGGCCAAGAGACC.

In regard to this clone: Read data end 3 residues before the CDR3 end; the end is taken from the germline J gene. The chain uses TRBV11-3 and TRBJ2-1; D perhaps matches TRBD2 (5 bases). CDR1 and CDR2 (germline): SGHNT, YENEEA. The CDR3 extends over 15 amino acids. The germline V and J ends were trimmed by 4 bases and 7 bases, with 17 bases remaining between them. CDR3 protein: CASSSGLAGINEQFF. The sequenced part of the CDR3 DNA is TGTGCCAGCAGCTCCGGGCTAGCTGGGATTAATGAG.

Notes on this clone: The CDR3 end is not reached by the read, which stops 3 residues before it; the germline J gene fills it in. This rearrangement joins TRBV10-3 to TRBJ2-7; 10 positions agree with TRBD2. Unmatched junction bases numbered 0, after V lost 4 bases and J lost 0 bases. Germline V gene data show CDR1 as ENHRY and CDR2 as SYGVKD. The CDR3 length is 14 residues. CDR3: CAISASGSSYEQYF. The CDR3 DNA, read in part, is TGTGCCATCAGTGCTAGCGGGAGCTCCTACGAG.